This T cell receptor (beta chain) was identified during a study of cytomegalovirus exposure and HLA in healthy donors (dated by TCRdb to the late 2010s). At the level of the whole study: According to an earlier analysis of several hundred of the donors, about 179 million T cells yielded 90 million to 140 million unique TCR beta sequences and less than 300 Gb of sequence data. All discovery cohort repertoires had been generated on a single sequencing platform. Among about 360 genotyped donors of the cohort, an average of roughly 240,000 unique TCR beta nucleotide sequences were sequenced per donor, approximately 20% of them non-productive. To study patterns of TCR occurrence, a later analysis re-analyzed previously published TCR beta repertoires from just over 650 donors and added high-resolution HLA genotyping. The later analysis used no new phenotypic data to find candidate immune exposures, relying instead on TCR beta sequences and their occurrence across donors. An earlier analysis of some 500 of the donors applied high-throughput TCR beta sequencing to assess whether each TCR beta V gene segment acted as functional or pseudogenic. Typing coverage varied by locus: 629-630 donors for A, B, C, DRB1 and DQB1; more than 500 for DQA1; around 610 for DPA1; some 470 for DPB1. Roughly 300 gigabases of sequencing data and 78 million or so unique TCR sequences were included in an early release covering roughly 600 HLA-typed donors. To predict cytomegalovirus infection status, the study combined high-throughput TCR immunosequencing, statistical association of individual TCRs with disease status, and machine learning. Donor age, sex, ethnicity and CMV serostatus were collected together with the repertoire data. The T cell repertoires of 666 subjects were profiled by immunosequencing and related to cytomegalovirus serostatus. Genome-wide SNP genotypes for about 60% of the roughly 700 donors were used in a later genetic analysis, which treated that subset as a discovery cohort. Among the roughly 400 genotyped donors, around 81% belonged to the genetic ancestry cluster associated with self-reported Caucasian donors. Along with the approximately 600-subject first cohort, a separate validation cohort of over a hundred different subjects was used. HLA typing covered class I and class II loci at four-digit resolution. The study aimed to test whether signatures of past pathogen exposure could be identified by cataloging public T cell receptors. Because of strong linkage in the cohort, roughly 5 DR-DQ haplotypes were treated as single units for association and clustering.

In total, 630 or so healthy bone marrow donors made up the cohort. At the time of sampling, every cohort member was nominally healthy, though immune exposures that went unrecorded were likely present. The donor was CMV seropositive and belonged to the group of 250 to 300 seropositive cohort members. Each donor provided a peripheral blood sample, and peripheral blood mononuclear cells were used for TCR beta sequencing. Genomic DNA was extracted from the blood cell samples with the Qiagen DNeasy Blood Extraction Kit. The library was generated by the immunoSEQ multiplex PCR assay. A mixture of 60 forward primers for TCR Vbeta segments and 13 reverse primers for TCR Jbeta segments was used in the multiplex PCR. A multiplex PCR assay on genomic DNA amplified the CDR3 region of rearranged TCR beta genes. Amplified TCR beta libraries were sequenced as 87-base-pair reads on the Illumina HiSeq System. Per the source publication's procedure: A later analysis tallied roughly 80 million unique TCR beta chains across the 666 repertoires, and 10 million to 11 million of those chains were shared by two or more donors. To remove PCR and sequencing errors, raw reads were error-corrected and collapsed into unique sequences using a nearest-neighbor algorithm that merged closely related sequences. Alignment of CDR3 sequences to IMGT reference sequences was used to assign V, D and J gene segments. For a sequence to be retained, at least a six-nucleotide match to both a V gene segment and a J gene segment was required. Rearrangements were classified as productive when the CDR3 lacked stop codons and remained in frame with V and J, and all other rearrangements were classified as non-productive. CDR3 was defined by IMGT convention, running from the second conserved V-encoded cysteine to the conserved J-encoded phenylalanine. Sequences without an unambiguous match to a single V gene segment were excluded from the earlier analysis of about 600 of the donors. An earlier analysis of several hundred of the donors called V segments functional above 56.7% productive rearrangements and segregating when the between-donor standard deviation exceeded 5%. A statistical classification framework was built to diagnose cytomegalovirus status from the catalog of TCR beta chain sequences. V and J gene assignment, in a later analysis, came from comparing TCR nucleotide sequences with IMGT/GENE-DB human TR gene sequences. The TCRdist pipeline was used in a later analysis to assign CDR3 sequences and most-parsimonious VDJ recombination scenarios. A later analysis defined each TCR beta chain by its CDR3 amino acid sequence plus V-gene family, and excluded reads lacking a unique V-gene family. A later analysis removed over 500 highly shared, low-generation-probability nucleotide sequences to deal with suspected cross-contamination and a sequencing artifact. A later analysis calculated a clonal expansion index for each public chain from normalized within-repertoire ranks of inferred template counts. A later analysis computed generation probabilities with a VDJ recombination model fitted to out-of-frame rearrangements, and checked the results against IGoR. In a later analysis, hypergeometric tests were used to score TCR-TCR, TCR-HLA and TCR-CMV co-occurrence, with a repertoire-size bias correction applied to TCR pairs. A later analysis estimated false discovery rates by permuting HLA or CMV assignments 20 times. In a later analysis, co-occurring TCRs were grouped using DBSCAN, and TCRdist sequence similarity was added for clustering within HLA-allele-positive subsets. Co-occurrence clustering excluded repertoires with fewer than 30,000 or more than 120,000 public chains, plus five with anomalous nucleotide sharing. TCRdb took this table from immuneACCESS and kept in-frame rearrangements with V and J called. Such tables lack part of the clones; where checked against another copy, unresolved V genes explain under half of the gap, and the rest is unexplained. V, J and clone size are those of that table, while D and trimming were read from the DNA. The sample profile shows roughly 120,000 clones; roughly 63% of them were found once. The top ten hold 1.6% of the sample.

This clone has just a few counts. Its binding antigen is unknown. Base qualities are not provided; no much larger clone lies one nucleotide away. Broader findings and caveats from the paper: The authors suggested that the approach could potentially be extended to other disease states and immunological phenotypes. For the cohort, immune exposure information was limited to CMV serostatus. Most CMV-associated TCR beta chains appeared to be HLA-restricted in a later analysis, and the HLA associations seemed to be driven largely by CMV exposure. The classifier was reported to diagnose cytomegalovirus status with high specificity and sensitivity in both the original cohort and the validation cohort. According to a later genetic analysis, donors in an Asian-associated ancestry cluster had fewer N-insertions in productive TCRs than the approximately 650-donor mean. Presence/absence analyses assumed roughly uniform sequencing depth across donors, an assumption that may not hold. In an earlier analysis of some 500 of the donors, most TCR beta V segments appeared in productive rearrangements about 90% or about 30% of the time, broadly matching IMGT annotations. A further reported finding was that TCR beta sequences accurately predicted the HLA-A and HLA-B alleles for most subjects in the first cohort. Linkage disequilibrium might explain the correlated functional status among segregating V segments, but an unknown experimental factor could not be excluded. Specific HLA alleles were associated with 16,951 TCR beta sequences at a false discovery rate of 0.05 in a later analysis. A later genetic analysis associated a missense DCLRE1C variant with V-gene and J-gene trimming of TCR beta chains, and an independent cohort replicated the association. HLA typing was unavailable for some donors at each locus, so association tests used only the typed subset. The sequencing pipeline was judged likely to have produced a cluster of highly shared sequence variants as a technical artifact. In this cohort, only TCR beta chains were sequenced, and detectable features were limited by the absence of alpha or paired-chain data. Compared with equally common non-associated chains, HLA-associated TCR beta chains in a later analysis were more clonally expanded and had lower generation probabilities. Because counts were too low, roughly 17 rarely observed V segments, including chromosome 9 orphons, were left out of the earlier analysis of several hundred of the donors. According to a later analysis, TCR association rates differed among HLA loci, with DRB1 alleles showing the most associated TCRs and HLA-C alleles showing the fewest. Most TCR sequences were seen in very few donors, while some public TCRs were found in many individuals. In vitro tests confirmed that a few of the cytomegalovirus-associated TCR beta chains recognize cytomegalovirus antigens. According to a later analysis, parvovirus B19, influenza, CMV and Epstein-Barr virus appeared linked to several top co-occurrence clusters. Strong co-occurrence of HLA alleles, especially DR and DQ, made assigning TCR associations to individual alleles difficult. The study listed approximately 160 TCR beta chains as associated with cytomegalovirus.

Sequenced sample: PBMCs. The receptor comes from a man aged 30 to 39 in good health and CMV-seropositive.

The DNA sequence is as follows: TGTGCCACCAGCAGAGATCGCCAGCGGGCCTACAATGAGCAGTTCTTC. Its protein is CATSRDRQRAYNEQFF. The chain is assembled from TRBV15 and TRBJ2-1, with a tentative D gene TRBD2 over 6 matching bases. Between the V and J ends, shortened by 0 bases and 2 bases respectively, the junction contains 11 bases. CDR1 and CDR2 are drawn from the germline V gene (reference sequence): LNHNV, YYDKDF. Counted from cysteine to phenylalanine, this CDR3 has 16 amino acids. Left in the record is the CDR3 DNA by itself, 48 bases read in frame from the first base.